A single sample gave rise to the 20 T cell receptor beta chains below, sequenced in a study of PD-1 blockade in classical Hodgkin lymphoma (dated by TCRdb to 2018 to 2021). The library came from the immunoSEQ multiplex PCR assay. What TCRdb holds here is the immuneACCESS table cut down to in-frame rearrangements. Part of the clones is not present; checked against another copy, under half of the missing clones reflect an unresolved V gene, and the others are unexplained. The sample has 150,000 or so clones on record, 78% of them singletons. Of the sample, roughly 9.8% is held by the ten largest clones. The sample's time point label, decoded: cycle 2 day 1 (C2D1) of nivolumab. Every trial patient had relapsed after autologous stem cell transplantation, and cohorts A, B and C differed in prior brentuximab vedotin exposure. The material was peripheral blood mononuclear cells (PBMCs), obtained before the second cycle of nivolumab. Every receptor here comes from a human donor with classical Hodgkin lymphoma.

This clone was detected only once. V and J are TRBV10-3 and TRBJ2-2, with D hard to call. The CDR3 is 16 amino acids. The germline CDR1 and CDR2 sequences are ENHRY and SYGVKD. The V end lost 1 base, the J end lost 1 base, and 10 bases lay between the germline ends. This CDR3 reads CAISEYGPENTGELFF. Written as DNA, the CDR3 is TGTGCCATCAGTGAGTATGGACCGGAGAACACCGGGGAGCTGTTTTTT.

This rearrangement joins TRBV29-1 to TRBJ2-1, with no clear D. V was trimmed by 3 bases and J by 0 bases, leaving 15 bases between them. The CDR3 has 16 amino acids. Germline assignment: CDR1 SQVTM and CDR2 ANQGSEA. The DNA of the CDR3 is TGCAGCGTTGATGGTAGGACCGAAAGCTCCTACAATGAGCAGTTCTTC. This gives the protein CSVDGRTESSYNEQFF.

The chain is built from TRBV6-6 and TRBJ2-3; D unresolved. Looked up from germline, CDR1 is MNHNY and CDR2 is SVGAGI (reference sequence). Trimming shortened V by 5 bases and J by 2 bases, and 5 bases separated the two germline ends. This CDR3 contains 12 residues. In nucleotides, the CDR3 is TGTGCCAGCAGTGATCCCACAGATACGCAGTATTTT. Translation: CASSDPTDTQYF.

The V gene is TRBV7-6, the J gene TRBJ2-5; 10 positions agree with TRBD2. This CDR3 comprises 16 residues. V trimming: 4 bases; J trimming: 4 bases; junction bases outside the gene matches: 9. Germline V CDR1 and CDR2: SGHVS, FNYEAQ. CDR3 region: CASSSQRGGGLETQYF. CDR3 coding DNA: TGTGCCAGCAGCTCCCAGCGGGGGGGTGGTCTAGAGACCCAGTACTTC.

This clone was recorded a few times. The chain has TRBV6-6 and TRBJ2-7; TRBD1 matches 9 bases. J lost 7 bases, V lost 2 bases, and 6 bases had no gene match. This CDR3 is 14 amino acids long. Germline values: CDR1 MNHNY, CDR2 SVGAGI (reference sequence). CDR3: CASSYGTGLREQYF. As DNA, the CDR3 is TGTGCCAGCAGTTACGGGACAGGGTTGCGGGAGCAGTACTTC.

This clone was seen once. The V and J genes are TRBV7-2 and TRBJ2-1; TRBD2 matches at 10 bases. J was trimmed by 5 bases and V by 3 bases; bases with no gene match: 4. This CDR3 comprises 15 residues. The germline V gene encodes CDR1 SGHTA and CDR2 FQGNSA. The CDR3 reads CASSFLAGGNNEQFF. The CDR3 bases are TGTGCCAGCAGCTTCTTAGCGGGAGGCAACAATGAGCAGTTCTTC.

This clone was recorded a few times. The rearrangement uses TRBV27 and TRBJ2-3; 8 bases agree with TRBD1. V shed 5 bases, J shed 11 bases, and the junction held 12 bases outside the gene matches. This CDR3 is built from 14 residues. The V gene's germline CDR1 is MNHEY and CDR2 SMNVEV (reference sequence). The DNA of the CDR3 is TGTGCCAGCAGTCCCCAAGGACAGGGCTTGAGGCAGTATTTT. Protein: CASSPQGQGLRQYF.

J is TRBJ2-7 and V is TRBV12-5, with D possibly matching TRBD1 (6 bases). The V and J ends lost 10 bases and 2 bases respectively, with 21 bases between them. The CDR3 spans 15 residues. The germline V gene has CDR1 LGHNT and CDR2 FRNRAP. CDR3 sequence (DNA): TGTGCTACTACCCCCTCCCGGGACACCGCCTACGAGCAGTACTTC. Its translation is CATTPSRDTAYEQYF.

The chain recombines TRBV19 with TRBJ2-7; maybe TRBD1 (6 bases). From germline, CDR1 is LNHDA and CDR2 SQIVND (reference sequence). The V end lost 3 bases, the J end lost 1 base, and 13 bases lay between the germline ends. There are 15 residues in the CDR3. The CDR3 nucleotides read TGTGCCAGTAGTATCGCCCACGGACAGTCCTACGAGCAGTACTTC. Protein: CASSIAHGQSYEQYF.

This clone was observed once. This chain links TRBV4-2 with TRBJ2-1; D call uncertain. The CDR3 runs to 14 residues. The V end lost 0 bases, the J end lost 6 bases, and 9 bases lay between the germline ends. Germline V gene sequence: CDR1 LGHNA, CDR2 YNFKEQ. The CDR3 DNA reads as TGTGCCAGCAGCCAAGAGCGGCTGGCCAATGAGCAGTTCTTC. As protein: CASSQERLANEQFF.

As to this clone: The same CDR3 also results from other DNA sequences found in this sample. J is TRBJ1-3 and V is TRBV28, with 8 positions matching TRBD1. V gave up 4 bases and J gave up 0 bases; unmatched junction bases: 2. Germline V gene sequence: CDR1 MDHEN, CDR2 SYDVKM. CDR3 length: 15 residues. In DNA form, the CDR3 reads TGTGCCAGCAGTTGGGACAGGAGCTCTGGAAACACCATATATTTT. Amino acid sequence: CASSWDRSSGNTIYF.

J is TRBJ2-3 and V is TRBV11-2; 8 bases align to TRBD2. CDR3 length: 16 residues. With 1 base clipped from V and 4 bases from J, the junction kept 7 bases outside the gene matches. Germline V CDR1 and CDR2: SGHAT, FQNNGV. The CDR3 bases are TGTGCCAGCAGCTTAGGCGGGGCGGGGGGCCCAGATACGCAGTATTTT. It encodes CASSLGGAGGPDTQYF.

This clone was seen a few times. The V call is TRBV7-9, the J call TRBJ1-2; D call uncertain. Germline-derived CDR1 and CDR2 are SEHNR and FQNEAQ (reference sequence). The length of the CDR3 is 14 residues. V lost 1 base to trimming and J lost 7 bases, with 13 bases between them. The CDR3 region has the DNA TGTGCCAGCAGCTTAGATCAAGGCCCGGGTGGCTACACCTTC. Translation: CASSLDQGPGGYTF.

This chain uses TRBV27 with TRBJ2-1; D not certain. CDR1 and CDR2 (germline): MNHEY, SMNVEV (reference sequence). The V and J ends lost 2 bases and 1 base respectively, with 12 bases between them. The CDR3 totals 16 residues. The CDR3 protein is CASSLLRFVSYNEQFF. CDR3 coding DNA: TGTGCCAGCAGTTTACTCCGCTTTGTTTCCTACAATGAGCAGTTCTTC.

This clone was seen only a few times. The chain couples TRBV7-3 to TRBJ1-1; D remains unclear. The CDR3 has 15 residues. CDR1 and CDR2 (germline): SGHTA, FQGTGA. The V end was cut by 2 bases, the J end by 1 base, with 11 bases between. CDR3 sequence reads: CASSLDRVANTEAFF. The CDR3 nucleotides are TGTGCCAGCAGCTTAGATAGGGTTGCGAACACTGAAGCTTTCTTT. The variable domain in full, completed from reference TRBV7-3 and TRBJ1-1, reads GAGVSQTPSNKVTEKGKYVELRCDPISGHTALYWYRQSLGQGPEFLIYFQGTGAADDSGLPNDRFFAVRPEGSVSTLKIQRTERGDSAVYLCASSLDRVANTEAFFGQGTRLTVV.

The V call is TRBV7-2, the J call TRBJ2-2; D gene ambiguous. CDR3 length equals 14 residues. Germline CDR1 reads SGHTA; CDR2 reads FQGNSA. The V and J ends lost 5 bases and 6 bases respectively, with 13 bases between them. CDR3 nucleotide sequence: TGTGCCAGCAGCCTACATGAGGCGGCCGGGGAGCTGTTTTTT. Translated, it gives CASSLHEAAGELFF.

In regard to this clone: Additional DNA sequences in this sample encode the identical CDR3. The gene calls are TRBV19 and TRBJ1-2, with D possibly matching TRBD1 (5 bases). This CDR3 is built from 13 residues. The ends were cut back, 3 bases at V and 4 bases at J, with 9 bases in the middle. Germline V gene sequence: CDR1 LNHDA, CDR2 SQIVND (reference sequence). CDR3 DNA: TGTGCCAGTAGTATCCGGGGGGGCTATGGCTACACCTTC. It yields the protein CASSIRGGYGYTF.

This clone was counted a single time. The chain is built from TRBV27 and TRBJ2-7; D remains ambiguous. Germline CDR1 and CDR2: MNHEY and SMNVEV (reference sequence). The CDR3 spans 15 residues. Trimming left V 4 bases short and J 3 bases short, with 16 bases between. The CDR3 coding sequence is TGTGCCAGCAGTTCCTCCCCAACACCCGGCTACGAGCAGTACTTC. This gives the protein CASSSSPTPGYEQYF.

The table lists this clone with a count of one. This sequence joins TRBV6-1 and TRBJ1-3; no firm D call. The CDR3 has 15 amino acids. Germline V lookup: CDR1 MNHNS, CDR2 SASEGT. V gave up 7 bases and J gave up 1 base, with 14 bases separating them. The CDR3 sequence: CASTSGRASGNTIYF. The CDR3 DNA follows: TGTGCCAGCACCAGTGGCAGAGCATCTGGAAACACCATATATTTT.

This clone showed up just once. The rearrangement links TRBV7-9 to TRBJ2-4; D is perhaps TRBD1 or TRBD2 (5 bases each). V was cut by 5 bases and J by 6 bases, with 17 bases left in between. Per the germline V gene, CDR1 is SEHNR and CDR2 is FQNEAQ (reference sequence). The length of the CDR3 is 15 residues. CDR3 sequence (DNA): TGTGCCAGCAGCCCCTGGGTGGGGGACGGAAACATTCAGTACTTC. The encoded protein is CASSPWVGDGNIQYF.